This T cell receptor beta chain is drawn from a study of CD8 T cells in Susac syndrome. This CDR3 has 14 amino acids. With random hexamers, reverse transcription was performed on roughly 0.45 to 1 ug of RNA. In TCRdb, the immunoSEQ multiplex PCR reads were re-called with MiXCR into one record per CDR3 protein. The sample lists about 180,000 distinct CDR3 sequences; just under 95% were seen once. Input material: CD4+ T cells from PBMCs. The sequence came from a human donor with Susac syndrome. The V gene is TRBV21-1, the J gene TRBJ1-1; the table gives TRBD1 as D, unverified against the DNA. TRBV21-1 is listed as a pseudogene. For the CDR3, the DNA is TGTGCCAGCACGGACAGGGCCCTGAACACTGAAGCTTTCTTT. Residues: CASTDRALNTEAFF.